This T cell receptor beta chain was obtained from a study of human thymus T cells. Per the germline V gene, CDR1 is MNHEY and CDR2 is SMNVEV (reference sequence). The CDR3 loop spans 18 amino acids. V lost 5 bases, J lost 0 bases, and 11 bases stayed unmatched. Resections obtained during corrective heart surgery supplied the thymus tissue. The method was immunoSEQ multiplex PCR; TCRdb's version includes in-frame clones alone and lacks a portion of them. The repertoire consists of roughly 120,000 clones, with just under 95% occurring once and the leading ten covering under 0.025%. This rearrangement joins TRBV27 to TRBJ2-4; 9 bases map to TRBD2. The receptor was isolated from a boy under two years old with a congenital heart defect but otherwise immunologically healthy. Sequenced input: thymus tissue. CDR3 DNA: TGTGCCAGCAGTCTATACTCGGCTAGCGGGATAGCCAAAAACATTCAGTACTTC. Encoded protein: CASSLYSASGIAKNIQYF.